The clone carrying this TCR beta chain was picked up one time. A junction boundary mismatches the germline segment, possibly from a read error. The sample originates from a study of blood T cell repertoires in COVID-19. Overall study context: COVID-19 samples, acute and convalescent, were from the United States, Italy and Spain.

Participant age was roughly 18 to 95 years, and participants resided in fewer than 25 US areas. Recovered Cohort 3 donors showed two negative PCRs, clearance, or symptom resolution. CDR1 and CDR2 from the germline V gene are SGHAT and FQNNGV. This CDR3 is 16 amino acids long. Methods used by the authors: Using reference gene primer amplification, nucleated cell counts were estimated. Measured with immunoSEQ multiplex PCR; TCRdb has only the in-frame clones, and not every one. D and trimming were read from the DNA, whereas the V and J calls and clone size are those reported in that table. This sample has 300,000 to 350,000 clones; over 70% occur once, and the top ten carry about 5%.

The source is a man aged 25 to 40 who had recovered from COVID-19. Material: PBMCs or T cells enriched from blood (not recorded which). V usage is TRBV11-2 and J usage is TRBJ2-5, with 8 positions matching TRBD2. The CDR3 region is CASSLDLAGLRETQYF. The DNA for the CDR3 is TGTGCCAGCAGCCTAGACCTAGCGGGCCTTCGGGAGACCCAGTACTTC.